This is a list of T cell receptor beta chains from one sample in a study of CD8+ T cells in alopecia areata. Sequenced by immunoSEQ multiplex PCR; TCRdb stores in-frame clones only, minus some. The profile shows 160,000 or so clones, roughly two thirds of them singletons. The input for sequencing was CD4+ T cells sorted from blood, taken at week 4, from a patient treated with tofacitinib. The origin of the receptors is a human donor with alopecia areata. Both conserved end residues are trimmed from each CDR3.

v_call	j_call	cdr3_aa
TRBV9	TRBJ2-2	ASSVGRLAHTGELF
TRBV15	TRBJ1-2	ATSRDTTGGYGYT
TRBV6-5	TRBJ2-2	ASSGQGGLAGELF
TRBV5-4	TRBJ1-1	ASSGTGGVDTEAF
TRBV6-5	TRBJ2-5	ASSYSLLAGVETQY
TRBV6-5	TRBJ2-2	ASRSSPTGELF
TRBV27	TRBJ1-6	ASSLMGNNSPLH
TRBV15	TRBJ1-6	ATSPGGRNSPLH
TRBV5-1	TRBJ1-1	ASSFSGVAF
TRBV29-1	TRBJ1-2	SVPFQGRLYGYT
TRBV7-2	TRBJ1-1	ASSPYNTEAF
TRBV6-5	TRBJ2-7	ASSRSGVGYEQY
TRBV2	TRBJ2-5	ASSGTSGYQETQY